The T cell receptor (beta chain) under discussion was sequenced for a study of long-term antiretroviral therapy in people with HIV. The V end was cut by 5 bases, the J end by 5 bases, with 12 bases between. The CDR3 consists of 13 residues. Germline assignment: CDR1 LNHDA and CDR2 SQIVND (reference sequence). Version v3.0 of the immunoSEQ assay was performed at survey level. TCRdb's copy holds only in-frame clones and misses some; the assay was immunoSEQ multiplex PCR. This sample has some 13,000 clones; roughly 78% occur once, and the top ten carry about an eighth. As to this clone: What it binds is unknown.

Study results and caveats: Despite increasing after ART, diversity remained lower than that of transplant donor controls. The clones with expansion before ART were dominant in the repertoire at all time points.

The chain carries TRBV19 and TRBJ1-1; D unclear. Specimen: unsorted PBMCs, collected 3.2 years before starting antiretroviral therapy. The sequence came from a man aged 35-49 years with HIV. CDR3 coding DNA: TGTGCCAGTAGTTGGCGTTGGGGAACTGAAGCTTTCTTT. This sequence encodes CASSWRWGTEAFF.